These 25 T cell receptor beta chains came from one sample sequenced in a study of T cell repertoires in cytomegalovirus infection. TCRdb redid the calling of the reads with MiXCR, one entry per CDR3 protein. Altogether 350,000 to 450,000 distinct CDR3 sequences are present, roughly 20% being singletons, with the ten largest covering about 10%. Sequenced: PBMCs. All receptors come from a human donor in good health (CMV status not recorded). Some clones in this sample may be carry-over from other donors' samples.

The chain links TRBV6-8 to TRBJ1-1, with D possibly matching TRBD1 (6 bases). The CDR3 loop spans 13 amino acids. Trimming removed 8 bases at V and 8 bases at J, with 18 bases between. Germline CDR1 and CDR2: MNHGY and SAAAGT. For the CDR3, the DNA is TGTGCCAGCCGCTACGGAGGGGGATCGGAAGCTTTCTTT. It is translated as CASRYGGGSEAFF.

This chain links TRBV7-9 with TRBJ1-1; D ambiguous. Trimming left V 2 bases short and J 1 base short, with 8 bases between. From germline, CDR1 is SEHNR and CDR2 FQNEAQ (reference sequence). This CDR3 has 14 amino acids. CDR3 sequence: CASSLMTANTEAFF. The DNA of the CDR3 is TGTGCCAGCAGCTTAATGACGGCGAACACTGAAGCTTTCTTT. Looking up the rest from reference TRBV7-9 and TRBJ1-1 gives the full variable domain: DTGVSQNPRHKITKRGQNVTFRCDPISEHNRLYWYRQTLGQGPEFLTYFQNEAQLEKSRLLSDRFSAERPKGSFSTLEIQRTEQGDSAMYLCASSLMTANTEAFFGQGTRLTVV.

This clonotype was detected only a few times. This chain uses TRBV4-1 with TRBJ1-6; D gene ambiguous. V was cut by 0 bases and J by 8 bases, with 11 bases left in between. The CDR3 sequence is 15 residues long. Per germline, CDR1 MGHRA and CDR2 YSYEKL. The CDR3 DNA is TGCGCCAGCAGCCAAGACGACCGCGTGGATTCACCCCTCCACTTT. Its protein product is CASSQDDRVDSPLHF.

This chain connects TRBV7-2 to TRBJ1-5, with a weak D call TRBD1 (6 bases). This CDR3 comprises 13 residues. The V and J ends lost 5 bases and 4 bases respectively, with 9 bases between them. Germline V lookup: CDR1 SGHTA, CDR2 FQGNSA. CDR3 DNA: TGTGCCAGCAGCCGCGGACAGAATCAGCCCCAGCATTTT. Translation gives CASSRGQNQPQHF.

This clonotype appeared many times. The J gene is TRBJ2-3, the V gene TRBV12-3 or TRBV12-4; no firm D call. Trimming pared 2 bases from V and 0 bases from J, leaving 9 bases between. This CDR3 has 15 amino acids. CDR3: CASSLRDGSTDTQYF. DNA of the CDR3: TGTGCCAGCAGTTTACGCGACGGGAGCACAGATACGCAGTATTTT.

The chain recombines TRBV3-1 with TRBJ2-3; 8 bases fit TRBD2. Germline V CDR1 and CDR2: LGHDT, YNNKEL (reference sequence). The CDR3 runs 15 residues. Germline trimming cut 6 bases from V and 6 bases from J; bases unmatched to any gene: 11. The CDR3 sequence is CASRRRLAKGDTQYF. CDR3 coding DNA: TGTGCCAGCAGACGCAGACTAGCGAAAGGCGATACGCAGTATTTT.

This clonotype was observed many times. The chain employs TRBV6-1 and TRBJ1-1, with D possibly being TRBD1 (5 bases). Trimming left V 5 bases short and J 1 base short, with 17 bases between. CDR1 and CDR2 (germline): MNHNS, SASEGT. The CDR3 is 16 residues long. Here the CDR3 DNA reads TGTGCCAGCAGTCTGGGACGGAATGTGAGGAACACTGAAGCTTTCTTT. Residues: CASSLGRNVRNTEAFF.

In this sample, this clonotype turned up a few times. The CDR3 here is CASGQSIYEQYF. The CDR3, as DNA: TGTGCTAGTGGCCAAAGCATCTACGAGCAGTACTTC. The chain joins TRBV12-5 to TRBJ2-7, with D uncertain. V lost 6 bases to trimming and J lost 3 bases, with 9 bases between them. The CDR3 has 12 amino acids. CDR1 and CDR2 from the germline V gene are LGHNT and FRNRAP.

The rearrangement uses TRBV12-3 or TRBV12-4 and TRBJ2-7, with 10 bases aligning to TRBD2. Trimming cost V 6 bases and J 4 bases; bases outside gene matches: 9. CDR3 length: 15 residues. DNA for the CDR3: TGTGCCAGCAGGCCCGGGACTAGCGTAGCATACGAGCAGTACTTC. Translation gives CASRPGTSVAYEQYF.

The rearrangement links TRBV10-3 to TRBJ1-3; 7 bases fit TRBD1. This CDR3 is 12 amino acids long. The germline gives CDR1 ENHRY, CDR2 SYGVKD. The ends lost 8 bases at V and 12 bases at J; junction bases unmatched: 10. The chain's CDR3 is CAIGGTVGNIYF. CDR3 bases: TGTGCCATCGGGGGGACAGTCGGAAACATATATTTT.

This rearrangement joins TRBV28 to TRBJ2-7; D gene uncertain. CDR1 is MDHEN, CDR2 SYDVKM, per germline. V lost 5 bases, J lost 3 bases, and 14 bases lay in between. The CDR3 is made up of 14 amino acids. DNA of the CDR3: TGTGCCAGCAGTCCTAGGTCCGGCAGCTACGAGCAGTACTTC. It yields the protein CASSPRSGSYEQYF.

This clonotype was picked up many times. The chain uses TRBV27 and TRBJ2-5, with D hard to call. The V and J ends lost 8 bases and 0 bases respectively, with 13 bases between them. In germline, CDR1 is MNHEY, CDR2 SMNVEV (reference sequence). The CDR3 spans 14 residues. The CDR3 region has the DNA TGTGCCAGCGGAAATTATGTGAACCAAGAGACCCAGTACTTC. Translating it yields CASGNYVNQETQYF.

The chain employs TRBV7-2 and TRBJ2-5; a possible D gene is TRBD2 (5 bases). Germline CDR1 reads SGHTA; CDR2 reads FQGNSA. With 3 bases removed from V and 4 bases from J, the gap between germline ends came to 15 bases. CDR3 length equals 15 residues. In DNA, the CDR3 is TGTGCCAGCAGCTTGGGCGGGTTGAGGCGAGAGACCCAGTACTTC. This sequence encodes CASSLGGLRRETQYF.

V and J are TRBV18 and TRBJ2-1; 8 bases line up with TRBD2. The CDR3 has 15 amino acids. V gave up 4 bases and J gave up 7 bases; unmatched junction bases: 9. Germline lookup yields CDR1 KGHSH and CDR2 LQKENI. The CDR3 sequence: CASSRSWTSRNEQFF. CDR3 in DNA: TGTGCCAGCTCACGATCTTGGACTAGCAGAAATGAGCAGTTCTTC.

This clonotype turned up a few times. The chain is built from TRBV2 and TRBJ2-3, with D unresolved. Trimming removed 6 bases at V and 4 bases at J, with 17 bases between. The length of the CDR3 is 15 residues. In germline, CDR1 is SNHLY, CDR2 FYNNEI. CDR3 nucleotides: TGTGCCAGCAGGTTTGGCCAAACAACCCCAGATACGCAGTATTTT. Translating gives CASRFGQTTPDTQYF.

This clonotype showed up just once. This sequence joins TRBV29-1 and TRBJ1-1; D is unresolved. Per the germline V gene, CDR1 is SQVTM and CDR2 is ANQGSEA. The CDR3 loop spans 9 amino acids. The V and J ends lost 3 bases and 8 bases respectively, with 4 bases between them. This CDR3 reads CSVDREAFF. The CDR3 region has the DNA TGCAGCGTTGACAGGGAAGCTTTCTTT.

The gene calls are TRBV7-9 and TRBJ2-5; 7 bases match TRBD1. CDR1 and CDR2 from the germline V gene are SEHNR and FQNEAQ (reference sequence). CDR3 length: 14 amino acids. The junction had 8 bases not matched to a gene; V was cut back by 5 bases and J by 5 bases. The CDR3 protein is CASSKQGSRETQYF. The CDR3 DNA reads as TGTGCCAGCAGCAAACAGGGGTCACGGGAGACCCAGTACTTC.

As DNA, the CDR3 is TGTGCCAGCAGTGACCCTTCCGAGGGGAGCTACGAGCAGTACTTC. Translating it yields CASSDPSEGSYEQYF. The chain recombines TRBV25-1 with TRBJ2-7; TRBD1 or TRBD2 may be the D gene (5 bases each). The CDR3 spans 15 residues. V shed 3 bases and J shed 3 bases, with 15 bases lying between them. Germline loops: CDR1 MGHDK, CDR2 SYGVNS.

This clonotype was recorded at least ten times. This chain connects TRBV7-6 to TRBJ1-2, with D possibly TRBD1 on 5 matching bases. The CDR3 is 15 residues long. Germline V gene sequence: CDR1 SGHVS, CDR2 FNYEAQ. The ends were cut back, 1 base at V and 0 bases at J, with 9 bases in the middle. CDR3 residues: CASSLVAGTNYGYTF. DNA for the CDR3: TGTGCCAGCAGCTTAGTTGCAGGGACTAACTATGGCTACACCTTC.

The rearrangement joins TRBV7-6 to TRBJ1-2; D is unclear. Germline-derived CDR1 and CDR2 are SGHVS and FNYEAQ. The CDR3 loop spans 15 amino acids. V was trimmed by 2 bases and J by 3 bases, leaving 13 bases between them. CDR3 in amino acids: CASSLSDGSYYGYTF. The CDR3 DNA is TGTGCCAGCAGCTTAAGTGACGGAAGCTACTATGGCTACACCTTC.

Only a few counts were recorded for this clonotype. The chain couples TRBV15 to TRBJ2-2; 10 bases fit TRBD2. The CDR3 extends over 17 amino acids. The germline V gene encodes CDR1 LNHNV and CDR2 YYDKDF (reference sequence). V lost 0 bases to trimming and J lost 4 bases; unmatched junction nucleotides: 5. The CDR3 coding sequence is TGTGCCACCAGCAGAGATCGTAGCGGGGGGCCCACCGGGGAGCTGTTTTTT. Amino acid sequence: CATSRDRSGGPTGELFF.

This clonotype was counted once. Just one base apart from a much larger clone, this may be a read error. Without the conserved terminal phenylalanine or tryptophan, this CDR3 likely stems from a read error. This rearrangement joins TRBV7-2 to TRBJ2-7; TRBD2 matches at 13 bases. Germline CDR1 and CDR2: SGHTA and FQGNSA. The CDR3 runs 18 residues. J gave up 0 bases and V 1 base, and 6 bases lay outside the gene matches. CDR3 region: CASSLVGTSGVTSYEQYL. Written as DNA, the CDR3 is TGTGCCAGCAGCTTAGTCGGGACTAGCGGGGTGACCTCCTACGAGCAGTACTTA.

This clonotype was counted many times. The chain links TRBV7-8 to TRBJ2-3, with TRBD2 identical over 12 bases. Looked up from germline, CDR1 is SGHVS and CDR2 is FQNEAQ. The CDR3 contains 15 residues. V shed 4 bases, J shed 5 bases, and the junction held 4 bases outside the gene matches. The CDR3 sequence: CASSSSGGAIDTQYF. The CDR3 region has the DNA TGTGCCAGCAGCTCTAGCGGGGGGGCCATAGATACGCAGTATTTT.

This clonotype was seen more than once but under ten times. V and J are TRBV5-6 and TRBJ1-1; 7 positions match TRBD1. Unmatched junction bases numbered 5, after V lost 2 bases and J lost 4 bases. CDR1 and CDR2 from the germline V gene are SGHDT and YYEEEE. This CDR3 contains 14 residues. The CDR3 region is CASSFGTESTEAFF. The CDR3 region has the DNA TGTGCCAGCAGCTTCGGGACAGAGAGCACTGAAGCTTTCTTT.

The rearrangement uses TRBV24-1 and TRBJ2-2, with TRBD2 identical over 8 bases. V lost 5 bases, J lost 4 bases, and 2 bases stayed unmatched. Germline V gene sequence: CDR1 KGHDR, CDR2 SFDVKD. This CDR3 is built from 14 residues. CDR3 sequence: CATSVRGGTGELFF. In DNA form, the CDR3 reads TGTGCCACCAGTGTACGGGGGGGCACCGGGGAGCTGTTTTTT.